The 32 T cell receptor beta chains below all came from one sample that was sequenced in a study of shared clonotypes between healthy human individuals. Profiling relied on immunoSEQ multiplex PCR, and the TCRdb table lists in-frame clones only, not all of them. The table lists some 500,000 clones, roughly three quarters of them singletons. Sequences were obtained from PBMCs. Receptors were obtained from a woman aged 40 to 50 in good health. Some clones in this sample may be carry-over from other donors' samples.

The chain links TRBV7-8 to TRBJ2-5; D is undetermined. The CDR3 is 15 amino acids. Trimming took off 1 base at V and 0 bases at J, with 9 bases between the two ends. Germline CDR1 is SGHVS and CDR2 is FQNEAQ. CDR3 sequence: CASSLGNQYQETQYF. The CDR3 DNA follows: TGTGCCAGCAGCTTAGGGAACCAGTACCAAGAGACCCAGTACTTC.

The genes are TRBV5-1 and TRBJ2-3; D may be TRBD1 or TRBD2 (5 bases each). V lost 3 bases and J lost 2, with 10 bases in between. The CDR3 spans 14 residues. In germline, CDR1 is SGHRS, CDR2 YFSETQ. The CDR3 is CASSSRGTTDTQYF. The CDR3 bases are TGCGCCAGCAGCTCGAGGGGAACCACAGATACGCAGTATTTT.

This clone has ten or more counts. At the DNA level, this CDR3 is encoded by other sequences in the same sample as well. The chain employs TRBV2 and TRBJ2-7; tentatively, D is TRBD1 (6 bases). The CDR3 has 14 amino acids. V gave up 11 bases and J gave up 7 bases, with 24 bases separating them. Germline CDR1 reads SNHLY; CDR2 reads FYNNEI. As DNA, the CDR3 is TGTGCCTGCCTTAGATCAGACAGGCCGTTGGAGCAGTACTTC. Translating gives CACLRSDRPLEQYF. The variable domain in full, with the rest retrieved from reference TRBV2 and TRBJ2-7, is EPEVTQTPSHQVTQMGQEVILRCVPISNHLYFYWYRQILGQKVEFLVSFYNNEISEKSEIFDDQFSVERPDGSNFTLKIRSTKLEDSAMYFCACLRSDRPLEQYFGPGTRLTVT.

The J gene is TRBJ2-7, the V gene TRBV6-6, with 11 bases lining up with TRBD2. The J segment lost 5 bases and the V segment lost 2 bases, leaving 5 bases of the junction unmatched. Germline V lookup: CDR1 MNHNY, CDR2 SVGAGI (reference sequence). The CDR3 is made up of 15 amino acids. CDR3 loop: CASSYPPGLADEQYF. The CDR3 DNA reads TGTGCCAGCAGTTACCCGCCGGGACTAGCGGACGAGCAGTACTTC.

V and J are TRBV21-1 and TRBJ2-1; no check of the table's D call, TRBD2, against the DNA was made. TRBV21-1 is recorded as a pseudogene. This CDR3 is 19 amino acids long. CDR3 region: CASTYAAPASASSYNEQFF. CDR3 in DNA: TGTGCCAGCACCTATGCGGCCCCAGCTAGCGCAAGCTCCTACAATGAGCAGTTCTTC.

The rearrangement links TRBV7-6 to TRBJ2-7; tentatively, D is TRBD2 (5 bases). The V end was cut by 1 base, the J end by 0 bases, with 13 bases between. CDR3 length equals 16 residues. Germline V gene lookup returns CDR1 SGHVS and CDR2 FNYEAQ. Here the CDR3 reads CASSLGSGMSSYEQYF. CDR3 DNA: TGTGCCAGCAGCTTAGGATCCGGGATGAGCTCCTACGAGCAGTACTTC. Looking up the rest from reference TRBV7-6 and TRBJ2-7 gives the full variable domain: GAGVSQSPRYKVTKRGQDVALRCDPISGHVSLYWYRQALGQGPEFLTYFNYEAQQDKSGLPNDRFSAERPEGSISTLTIQRTEQRDSAMYRCASSLGSGMSSYEQYFGPGTRLTVT.

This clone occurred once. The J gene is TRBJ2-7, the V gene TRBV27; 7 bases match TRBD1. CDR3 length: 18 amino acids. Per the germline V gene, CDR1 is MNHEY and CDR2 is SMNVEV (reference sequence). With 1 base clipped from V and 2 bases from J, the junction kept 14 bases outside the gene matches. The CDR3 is CASSLYPTGNLKAYEQYF. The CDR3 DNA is TGTGCCAGCAGTTTATACCCGACAGGGAATTTGAAAGCCTACGAGCAGTACTTC.

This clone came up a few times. CDR3 protein: CASSIPDRTHARGEKLFF. The CDR3 bases are TGTGCCAGTAGTATCCCGGACAGGACGCACGCGAGAGGTGAAAAACTGTTTTTT. V and J are TRBV19 and TRBJ1-4; 7 bases map to TRBD1. In germline, CDR1 is LNHDA, CDR2 SQIVND (reference sequence). This CDR3 is built from 18 residues. V lost 3 bases, J lost 7 bases, and 17 bases stayed unmatched.

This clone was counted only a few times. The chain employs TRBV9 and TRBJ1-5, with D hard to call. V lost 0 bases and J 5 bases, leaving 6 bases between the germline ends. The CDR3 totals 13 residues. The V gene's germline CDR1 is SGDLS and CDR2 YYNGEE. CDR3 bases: TGTGCCAGCAGCGTAGATGCGGATCAGCCCCAGCATTTT. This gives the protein CASSVDADQPQHF.

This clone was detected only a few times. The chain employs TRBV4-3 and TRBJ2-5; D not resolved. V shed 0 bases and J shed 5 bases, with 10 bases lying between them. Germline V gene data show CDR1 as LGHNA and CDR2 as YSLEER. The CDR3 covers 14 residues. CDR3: CASSQDIMGETQYF. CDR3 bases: TGCGCCAGCAGCCAAGATATTATGGGCGAGACCCAGTACTTC.

The CDR3 sequence: CASSMPDTDTQYF. Here the CDR3 DNA reads TGTGCCAGTAGTATGCCCGACACAGATACGCAGTATTTT. V gene TRBV19 combines with J gene TRBJ2-3; D is unresolved. The CDR3 totals 13 residues. The V end lost 3 bases, the J end lost 2 bases, and 6 bases lay between the germline ends. Germline V gene sequence: CDR1 LNHDA, CDR2 SQIVND (reference sequence).

CDR3 sequence (DNA): TGTGCCAGCAGCTTAGCCAGGGGAAGCTACACCTTC. Protein sequence: CASSLARGSYTF. The V gene is TRBV7-9, the J gene TRBJ1-2; TRBD1 is a possible D gene (6 bases). Trimming removed 0 bases from V and 9 bases from J, with 8 bases in between. The CDR3 extends over 12 amino acids. From germline, CDR1 is SEHNR and CDR2 FQNEAQ (reference sequence).

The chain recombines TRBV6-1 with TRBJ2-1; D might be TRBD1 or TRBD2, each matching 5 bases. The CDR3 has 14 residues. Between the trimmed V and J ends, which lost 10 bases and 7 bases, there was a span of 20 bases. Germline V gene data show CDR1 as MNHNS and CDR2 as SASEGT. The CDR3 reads CATSYGTATNEQFF. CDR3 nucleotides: TGTGCCACCTCTTACGGGACGGCAACTAATGAGCAGTTCTTC.

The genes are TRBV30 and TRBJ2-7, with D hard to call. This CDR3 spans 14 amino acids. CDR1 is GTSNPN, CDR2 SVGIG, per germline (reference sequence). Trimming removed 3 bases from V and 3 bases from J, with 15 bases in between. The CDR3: CAWSPLSDLYEQYF. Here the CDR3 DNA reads TGTGCCTGGAGCCCATTATCGGACCTCTACGAGCAGTACTTC.

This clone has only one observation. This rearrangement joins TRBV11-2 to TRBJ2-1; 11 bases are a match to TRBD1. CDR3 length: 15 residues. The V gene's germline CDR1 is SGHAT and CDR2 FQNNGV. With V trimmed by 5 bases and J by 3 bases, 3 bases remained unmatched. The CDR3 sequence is CASSLDRGHYNEQFF. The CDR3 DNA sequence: TGTGCCAGCAGCCTGGACAGGGGGCACTACAATGAGCAGTTCTTC.

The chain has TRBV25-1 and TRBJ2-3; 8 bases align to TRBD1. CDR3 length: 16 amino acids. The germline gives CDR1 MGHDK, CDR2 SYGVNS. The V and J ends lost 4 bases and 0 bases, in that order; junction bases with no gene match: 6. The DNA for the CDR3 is TGTGCCAGCAGTGTACACTGGGACAGGAGCACAGATACGCAGTATTTT. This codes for CASSVHWDRSTDTQYF.

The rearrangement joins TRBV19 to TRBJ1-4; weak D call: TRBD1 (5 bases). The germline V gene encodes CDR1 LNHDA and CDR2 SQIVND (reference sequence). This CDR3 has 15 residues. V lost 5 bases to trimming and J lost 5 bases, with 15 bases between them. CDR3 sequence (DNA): TGTGCCAGTAGTTCCACCGGGACGGAGAATGAAAAACTGTTTTTT. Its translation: CASSSTGTENEKLFF.

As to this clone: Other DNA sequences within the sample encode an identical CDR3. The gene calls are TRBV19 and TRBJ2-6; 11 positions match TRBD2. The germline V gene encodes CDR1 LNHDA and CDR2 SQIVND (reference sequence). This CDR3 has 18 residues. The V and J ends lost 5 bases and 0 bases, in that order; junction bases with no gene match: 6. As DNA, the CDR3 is TGTGCCAGTAGTCCTCGACTAGCGGGGCGCTCTGGGGCCAACGTCCTGACTTTC. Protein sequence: CASSPRLAGRSGANVLTF.

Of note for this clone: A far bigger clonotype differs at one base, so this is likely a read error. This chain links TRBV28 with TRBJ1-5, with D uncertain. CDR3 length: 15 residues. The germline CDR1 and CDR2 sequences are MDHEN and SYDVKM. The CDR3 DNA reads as TGTGCCGGCAGTTTACCAGAGAATAGCAATCAGCCCCAGCATTTT. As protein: CAGSLPENSNQPQHF.

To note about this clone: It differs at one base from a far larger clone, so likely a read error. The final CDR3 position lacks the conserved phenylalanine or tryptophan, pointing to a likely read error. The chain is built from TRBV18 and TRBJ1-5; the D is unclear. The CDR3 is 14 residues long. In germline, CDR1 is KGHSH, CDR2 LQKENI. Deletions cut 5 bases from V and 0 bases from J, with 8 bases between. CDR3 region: CASSEAYSNQPQHS. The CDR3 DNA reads TGTGCCAGCTCAGAGGCCTATAGCAATCAGCCCCAGCATTCT.

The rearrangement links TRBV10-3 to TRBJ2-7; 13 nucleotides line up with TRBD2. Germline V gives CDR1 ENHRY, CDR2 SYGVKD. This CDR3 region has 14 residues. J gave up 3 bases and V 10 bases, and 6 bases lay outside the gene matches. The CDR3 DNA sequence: TGTGCCACCCGGACTAGCGGGAGTATCTACGAGCAGTACTTC. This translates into CATRTSGSIYEQYF.

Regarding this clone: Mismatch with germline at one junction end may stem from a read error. As DNA, the CDR3 is TGTGCCATACGGGAGGGTTTTAATCGGCCCCAGCATTTT. Its protein product is CAIREGFNRPQHF. The chain uses TRBV28 and TRBJ1-5; D is undetermined. The CDR3 spans 13 residues. Germline V gene sequence: CDR1 MDHEN, CDR2 SYDVKM.

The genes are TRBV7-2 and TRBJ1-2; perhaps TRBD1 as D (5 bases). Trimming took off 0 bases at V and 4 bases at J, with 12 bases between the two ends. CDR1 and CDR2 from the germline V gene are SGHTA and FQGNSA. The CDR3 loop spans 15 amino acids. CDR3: CASSLAGRVGYGYTF. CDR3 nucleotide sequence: TGTGCCAGCAGCTTAGCGGGGCGGGTAGGCTATGGCTACACCTTC.

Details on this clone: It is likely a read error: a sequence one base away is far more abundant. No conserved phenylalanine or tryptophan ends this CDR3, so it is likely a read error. The DNA of the CDR3 is TGTGCCTGGGCCGGGACAGGGGTGCGCAATCAGCCCCAGCATTTA. Protein sequence: CAWAGTGVRNQPQHL. The V call is TRBV30, the J call TRBJ1-5; 10 bases agree with TRBD1. The CDR3 runs 15 residues. The junction had 6 bases not matched to a gene; V was cut back by 5 bases and J by 2 bases. Looked up from germline, CDR1 is GTSNPN and CDR2 is SVGIG (reference sequence).

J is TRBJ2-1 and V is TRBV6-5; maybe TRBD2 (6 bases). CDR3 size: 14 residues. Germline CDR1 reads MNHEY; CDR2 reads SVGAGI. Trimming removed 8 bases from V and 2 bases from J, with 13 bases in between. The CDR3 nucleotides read TGTGCCAGCCAGGAGGGCCTAGCCTACAATGAGCAGTTCTTC. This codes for CASQEGLAYNEQFF.

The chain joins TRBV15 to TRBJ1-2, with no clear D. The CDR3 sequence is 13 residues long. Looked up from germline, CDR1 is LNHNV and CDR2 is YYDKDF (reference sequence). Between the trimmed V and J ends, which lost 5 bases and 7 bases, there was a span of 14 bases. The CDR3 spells CATSEEWVGGYTF. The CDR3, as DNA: TGTGCCACCAGCGAAGAATGGGTCGGTGGCTACACCTTC.

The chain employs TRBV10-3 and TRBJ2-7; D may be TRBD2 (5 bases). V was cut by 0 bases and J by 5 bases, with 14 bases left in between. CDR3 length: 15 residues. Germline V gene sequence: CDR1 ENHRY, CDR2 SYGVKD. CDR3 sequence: CAISESGLVRDEQYF. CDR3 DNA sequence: TGTGCCATCAGTGAGTCAGGACTGGTCCGGGACGAGCAGTACTTC.

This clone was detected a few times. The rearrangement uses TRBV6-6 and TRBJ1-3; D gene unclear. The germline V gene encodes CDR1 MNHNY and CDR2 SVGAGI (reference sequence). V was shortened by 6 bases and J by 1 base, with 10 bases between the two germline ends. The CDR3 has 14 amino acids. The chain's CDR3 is CASRKEPSGNTIYF. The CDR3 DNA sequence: TGTGCCAGCAGGAAGGAGCCTTCTGGAAACACCATATATTTT.

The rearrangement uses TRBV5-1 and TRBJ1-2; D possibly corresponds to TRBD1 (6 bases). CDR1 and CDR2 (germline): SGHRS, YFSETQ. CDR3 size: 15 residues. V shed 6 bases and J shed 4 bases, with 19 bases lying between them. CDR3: CASTSSGGEGYGYTF. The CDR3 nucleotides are TGCGCCAGCACCTCCTCGGGGGGCGAGGGCTATGGCTACACCTTC.

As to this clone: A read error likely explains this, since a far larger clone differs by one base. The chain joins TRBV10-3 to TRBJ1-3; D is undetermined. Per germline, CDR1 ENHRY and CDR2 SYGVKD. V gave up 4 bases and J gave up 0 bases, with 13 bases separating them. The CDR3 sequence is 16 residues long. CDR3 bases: TGTGCCATCAGTGCCGCGGCGGGCCACTCTGGAAACACCATATATTTT. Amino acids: CAISAAAGHSGNTIYF.

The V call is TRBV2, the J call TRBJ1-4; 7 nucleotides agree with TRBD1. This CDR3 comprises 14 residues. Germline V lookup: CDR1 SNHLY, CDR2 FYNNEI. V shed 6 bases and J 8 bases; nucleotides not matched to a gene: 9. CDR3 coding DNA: TGTGCCAGCAGGGACAGGCCGGGGACGGAAAAACTGTTTTTT. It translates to CASRDRPGTEKLFF.

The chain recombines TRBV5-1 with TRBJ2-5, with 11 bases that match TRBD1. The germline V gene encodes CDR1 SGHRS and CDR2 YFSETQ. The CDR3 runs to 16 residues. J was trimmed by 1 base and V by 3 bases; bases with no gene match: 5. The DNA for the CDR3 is TGCGCCAGCAGCTCTGGGACAGGGGGGATCCAAGAGACCCAGTACTTC. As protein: CASSSGTGGIQETQYF. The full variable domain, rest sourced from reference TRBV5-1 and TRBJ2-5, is KAGVTQTPRYLIKTRGQQVTLSCSPISGHRSVSWYQQTPGQGLQFLFEYFSETQRNKGNFPGRFSGRQFSNSRSEMNVSTLELGDSALYLCASSSGTGGIQETQYFGPGTRLLVL.